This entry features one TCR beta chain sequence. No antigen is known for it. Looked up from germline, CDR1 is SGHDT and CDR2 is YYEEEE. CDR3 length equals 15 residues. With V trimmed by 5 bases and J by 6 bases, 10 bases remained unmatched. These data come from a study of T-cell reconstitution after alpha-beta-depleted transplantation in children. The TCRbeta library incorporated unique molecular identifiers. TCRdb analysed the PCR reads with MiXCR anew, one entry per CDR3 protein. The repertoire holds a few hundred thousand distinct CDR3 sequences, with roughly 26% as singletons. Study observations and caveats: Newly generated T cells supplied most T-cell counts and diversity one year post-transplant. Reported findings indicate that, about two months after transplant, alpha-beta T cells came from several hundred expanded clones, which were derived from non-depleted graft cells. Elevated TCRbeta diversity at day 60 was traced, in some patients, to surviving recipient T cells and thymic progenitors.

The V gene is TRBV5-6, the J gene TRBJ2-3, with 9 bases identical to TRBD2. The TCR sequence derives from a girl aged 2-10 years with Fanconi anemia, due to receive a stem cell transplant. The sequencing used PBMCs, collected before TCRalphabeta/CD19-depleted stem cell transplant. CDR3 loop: CASRGLAKKADTQYF. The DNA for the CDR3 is TGTGCCAGCAGGGGACTAGCTAAAAAGGCGGATACGCAGTATTTT.